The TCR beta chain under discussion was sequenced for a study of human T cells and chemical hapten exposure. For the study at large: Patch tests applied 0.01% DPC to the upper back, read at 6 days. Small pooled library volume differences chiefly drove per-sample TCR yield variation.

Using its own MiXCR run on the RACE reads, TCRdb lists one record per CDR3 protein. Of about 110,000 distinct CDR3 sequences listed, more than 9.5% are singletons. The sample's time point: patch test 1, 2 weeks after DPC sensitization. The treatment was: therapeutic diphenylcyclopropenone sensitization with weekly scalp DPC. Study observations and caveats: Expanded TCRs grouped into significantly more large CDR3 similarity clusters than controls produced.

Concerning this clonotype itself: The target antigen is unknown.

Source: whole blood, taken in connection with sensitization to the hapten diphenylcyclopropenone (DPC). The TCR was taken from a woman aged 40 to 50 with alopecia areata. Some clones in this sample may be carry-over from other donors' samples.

The CDR3 is CASSRLSSGANVLTF. The CDR3 DNA follows: TGTGCCAGCAGCCGTTTGAGCTCTGGGGCCAACGTCCTGACTTTC. The chain recombines TRBV7-3 with TRBJ2-6; D remains ambiguous. V was pared by 5 bases and J by 0 bases, with 8 bases between. CDR1 and CDR2 (germline): SGHTA, FQGTGA. This CDR3 spans 15 amino acids.